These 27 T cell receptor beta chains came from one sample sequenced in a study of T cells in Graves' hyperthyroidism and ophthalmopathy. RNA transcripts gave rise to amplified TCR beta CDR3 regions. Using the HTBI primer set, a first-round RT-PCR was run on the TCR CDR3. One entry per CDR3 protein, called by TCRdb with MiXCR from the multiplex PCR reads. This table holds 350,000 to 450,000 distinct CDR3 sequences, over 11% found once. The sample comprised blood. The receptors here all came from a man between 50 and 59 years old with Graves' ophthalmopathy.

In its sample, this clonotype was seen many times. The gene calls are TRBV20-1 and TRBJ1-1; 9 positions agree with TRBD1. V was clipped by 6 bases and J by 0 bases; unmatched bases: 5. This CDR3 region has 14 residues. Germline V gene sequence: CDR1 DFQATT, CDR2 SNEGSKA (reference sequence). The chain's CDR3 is CSAQDRGVNTEAFF. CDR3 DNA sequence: TGCAGTGCGCAGGACAGGGGAGTGAACACTGAAGCTTTCTTT.

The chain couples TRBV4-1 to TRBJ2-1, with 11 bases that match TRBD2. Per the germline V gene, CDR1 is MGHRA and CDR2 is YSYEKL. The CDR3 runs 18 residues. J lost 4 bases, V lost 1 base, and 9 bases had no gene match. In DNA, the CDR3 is TGCGCCAGCAGCCAAGCTTTCACGACTAGCGGGACGTACAATGAGCAGTTCTTC. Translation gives CASSQAFTTSGTYNEQFF.

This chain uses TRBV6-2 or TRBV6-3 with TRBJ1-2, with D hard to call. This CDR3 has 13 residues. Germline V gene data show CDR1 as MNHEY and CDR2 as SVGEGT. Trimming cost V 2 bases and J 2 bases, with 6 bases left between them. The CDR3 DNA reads TGTGCCAGCAGTTACGCCAGCAACTATGGCTACACCTTC. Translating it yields CASSYASNYGYTF.

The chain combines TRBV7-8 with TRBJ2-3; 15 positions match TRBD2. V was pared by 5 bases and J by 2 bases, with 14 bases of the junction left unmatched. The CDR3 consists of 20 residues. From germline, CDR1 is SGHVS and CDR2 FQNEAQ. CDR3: CASSQFPPGLAGGYTDTQYF. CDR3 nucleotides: TGTGCCAGCAGCCAATTTCCTCCGGGACTAGCGGGAGGCTACACAGATACGCAGTATTTT.

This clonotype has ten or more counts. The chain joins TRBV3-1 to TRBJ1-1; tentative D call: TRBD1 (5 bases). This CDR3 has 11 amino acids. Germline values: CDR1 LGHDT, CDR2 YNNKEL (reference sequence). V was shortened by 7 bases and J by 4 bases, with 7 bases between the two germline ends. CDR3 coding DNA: TGTGCCAGCACCGGGGGCACTGAAGCTTTCTTT. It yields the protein CASTGGTEAFF.

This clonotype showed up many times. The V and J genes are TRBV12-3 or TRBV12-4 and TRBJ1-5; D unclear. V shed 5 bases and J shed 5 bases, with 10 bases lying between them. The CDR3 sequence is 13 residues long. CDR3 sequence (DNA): TGTGCCAGCAGTCCCGAGAGAGATCAGCCCCAGCATTTT. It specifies CASSPERDQPQHF.

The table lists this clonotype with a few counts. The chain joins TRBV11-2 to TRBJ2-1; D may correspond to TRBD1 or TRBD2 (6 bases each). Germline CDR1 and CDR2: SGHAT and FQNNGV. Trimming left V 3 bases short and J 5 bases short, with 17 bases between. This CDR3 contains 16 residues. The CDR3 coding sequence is TGTGCCAGCAGCTTGGGGATGGGGGGCTGGAACAATGAGCAGTTCTTC. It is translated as CASSLGMGGWNNEQFF.

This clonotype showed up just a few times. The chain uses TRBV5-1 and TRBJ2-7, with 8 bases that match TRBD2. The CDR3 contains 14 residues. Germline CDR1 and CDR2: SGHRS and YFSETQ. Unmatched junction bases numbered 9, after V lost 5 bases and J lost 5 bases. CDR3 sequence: CASRRTSRSHEQYF. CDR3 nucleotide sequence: TGCGCCAGCAGACGGACTAGCAGGAGTCACGAGCAGTACTTC.

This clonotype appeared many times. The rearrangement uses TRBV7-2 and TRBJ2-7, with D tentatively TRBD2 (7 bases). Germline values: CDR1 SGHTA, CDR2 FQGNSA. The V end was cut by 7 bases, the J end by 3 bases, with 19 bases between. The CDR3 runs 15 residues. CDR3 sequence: CASIDGGGAIYEQYF. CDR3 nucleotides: TGTGCCAGCATCGACGGCGGGGGCGCGATCTACGAGCAGTACTTC. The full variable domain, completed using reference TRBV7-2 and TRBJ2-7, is GAGVSQSPSNKVTEKGKDVELRCDPISGHTALYWYRQSLGQGLEFLIYFQGNSAPDKSGLPSDRFSAERTGGSVSTLTIQRTQQEDSAVYLCASIDGGGAIYEQYFGPGTRLTVT.

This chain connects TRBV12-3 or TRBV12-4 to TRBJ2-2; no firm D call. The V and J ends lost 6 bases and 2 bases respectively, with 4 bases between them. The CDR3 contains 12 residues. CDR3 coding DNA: TGTGCCAGCAGAATTAACACCGGGGAGCTGTTTTTT. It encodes CASRINTGELFF.

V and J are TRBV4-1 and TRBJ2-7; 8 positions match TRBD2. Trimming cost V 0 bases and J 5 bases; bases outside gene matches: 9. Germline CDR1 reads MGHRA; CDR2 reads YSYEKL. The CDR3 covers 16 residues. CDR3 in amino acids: CASSQEVSGRTHEQYF. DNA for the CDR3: TGCGCCAGCAGCCAAGAAGTAAGCGGGAGAACCCACGAGCAGTACTTC.

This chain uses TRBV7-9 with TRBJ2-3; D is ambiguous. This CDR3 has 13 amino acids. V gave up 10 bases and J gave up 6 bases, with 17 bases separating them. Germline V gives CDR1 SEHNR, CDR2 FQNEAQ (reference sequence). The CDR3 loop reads CATDFLGADTQYF. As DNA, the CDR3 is TGTGCCACCGACTTCCTTGGTGCGGATACGCAGTATTTT. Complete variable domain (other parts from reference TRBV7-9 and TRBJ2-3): DTGVSQNPRHKITKRGQNVTFRCDPISEHNRLYWYRQTLGQGPEFLTYFQNEAQLEKSRLLSDRFSAERPKGSFSTLEIQRTEQGDSAMYLCATDFLGADTQYFGPGTRLTVL.

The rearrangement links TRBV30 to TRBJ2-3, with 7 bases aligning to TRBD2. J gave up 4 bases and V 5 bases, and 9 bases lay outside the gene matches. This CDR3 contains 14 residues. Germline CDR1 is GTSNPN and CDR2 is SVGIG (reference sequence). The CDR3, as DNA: TGTGCCTGGGACCAGAGCGGGATGGCAGATACGCAGTATTTT. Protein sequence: CAWDQSGMADTQYF.

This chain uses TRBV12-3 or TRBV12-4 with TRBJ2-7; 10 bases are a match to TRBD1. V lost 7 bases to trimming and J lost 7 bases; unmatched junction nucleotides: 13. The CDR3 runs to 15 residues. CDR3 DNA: TGTGCCAGCACCGCAGCCGGGACAGGGGTTCTTGAGCAGTACTTC. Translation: CASTAAGTGVLEQYF.

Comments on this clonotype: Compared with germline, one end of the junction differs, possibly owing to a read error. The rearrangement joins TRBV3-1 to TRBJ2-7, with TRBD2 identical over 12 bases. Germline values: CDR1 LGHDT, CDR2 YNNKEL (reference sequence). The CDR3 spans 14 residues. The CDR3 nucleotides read TGTGCCAACAGCCCGACTAGCGGGAGAGGCGAGCAGTACTTC. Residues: CANSPTSGRGEQYF.

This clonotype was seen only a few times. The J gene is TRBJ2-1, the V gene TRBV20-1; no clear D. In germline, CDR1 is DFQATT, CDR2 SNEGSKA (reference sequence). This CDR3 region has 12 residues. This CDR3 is CRCEATYNEQFF. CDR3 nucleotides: TGCAGGTGCGAAGCTACCTACAATGAGCAGTTCTTC.

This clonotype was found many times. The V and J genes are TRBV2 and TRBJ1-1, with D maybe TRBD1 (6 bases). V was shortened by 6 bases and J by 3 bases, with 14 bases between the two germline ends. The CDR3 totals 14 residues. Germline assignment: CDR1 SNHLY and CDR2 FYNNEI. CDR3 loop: CASRDRSSDTEAFF. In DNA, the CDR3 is TGTGCCAGCAGAGACAGGAGTTCGGACACTGAAGCTTTCTTT.

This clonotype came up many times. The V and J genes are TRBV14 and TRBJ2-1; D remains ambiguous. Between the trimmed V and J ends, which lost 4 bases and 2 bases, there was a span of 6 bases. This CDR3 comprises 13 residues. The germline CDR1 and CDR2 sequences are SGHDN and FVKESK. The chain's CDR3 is CASSPGPYNEQFF. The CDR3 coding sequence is TGTGCCAGCAGCCCCGGCCCCTACAATGAGCAGTTCTTC.

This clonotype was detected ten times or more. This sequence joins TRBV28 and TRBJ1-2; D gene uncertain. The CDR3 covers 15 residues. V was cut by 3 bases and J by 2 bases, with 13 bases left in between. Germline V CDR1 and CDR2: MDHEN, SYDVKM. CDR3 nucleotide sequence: TGTGCCAGCAGTTTGGAGACAAAGAGAAACTATGGCTACACCTTC. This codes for CASSLETKRNYGYTF.

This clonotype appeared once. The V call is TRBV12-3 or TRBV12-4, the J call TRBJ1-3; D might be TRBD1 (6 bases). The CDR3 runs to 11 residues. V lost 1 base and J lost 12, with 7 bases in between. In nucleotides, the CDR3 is TGTGCCAGCAGTTTAGACAGGGTCATATATTTT. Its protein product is CASSLDRVIYF.

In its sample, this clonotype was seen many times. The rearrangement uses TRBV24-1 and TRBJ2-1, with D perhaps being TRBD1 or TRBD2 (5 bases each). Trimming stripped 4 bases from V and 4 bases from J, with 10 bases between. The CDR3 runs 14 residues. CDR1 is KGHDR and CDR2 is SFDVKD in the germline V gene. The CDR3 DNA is TGTGCCACCAGTGACCGGGACCGTTACAATGAGCAGTTCTTC. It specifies CATSDRDRYNEQFF.

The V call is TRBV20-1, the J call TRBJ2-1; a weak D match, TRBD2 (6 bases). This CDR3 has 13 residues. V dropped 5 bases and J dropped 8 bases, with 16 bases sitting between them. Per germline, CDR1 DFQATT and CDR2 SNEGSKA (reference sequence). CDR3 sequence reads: CSARRALIDEQFF. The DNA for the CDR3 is TGCAGTGCTCGGAGGGCCTTGATAGATGAGCAGTTCTTC.

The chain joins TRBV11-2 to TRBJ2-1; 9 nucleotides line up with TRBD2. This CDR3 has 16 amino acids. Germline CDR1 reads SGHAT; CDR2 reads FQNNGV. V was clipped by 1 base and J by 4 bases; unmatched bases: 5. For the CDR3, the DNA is TGTGCCAGCAGCTTAGGTGCGACTAGCGGTTACAATGAGCAGTTCTTC. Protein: CASSLGATSGYNEQFF.

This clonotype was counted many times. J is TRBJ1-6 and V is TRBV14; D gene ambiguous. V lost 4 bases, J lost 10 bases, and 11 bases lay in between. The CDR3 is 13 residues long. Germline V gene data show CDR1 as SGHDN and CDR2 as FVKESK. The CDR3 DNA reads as TGTGCCAGCAGCCGGGAGATCAGCTCACCCCTCCACTTT. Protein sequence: CASSREISSPLHF.

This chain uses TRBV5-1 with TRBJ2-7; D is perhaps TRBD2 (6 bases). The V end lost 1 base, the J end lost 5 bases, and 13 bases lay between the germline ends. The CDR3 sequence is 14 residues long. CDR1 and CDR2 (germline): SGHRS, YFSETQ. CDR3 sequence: CASSLSGVSDEQYF. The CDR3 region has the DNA TGCGCCAGCAGCTTGTCGGGAGTCTCGGACGAGCAGTACTTC.

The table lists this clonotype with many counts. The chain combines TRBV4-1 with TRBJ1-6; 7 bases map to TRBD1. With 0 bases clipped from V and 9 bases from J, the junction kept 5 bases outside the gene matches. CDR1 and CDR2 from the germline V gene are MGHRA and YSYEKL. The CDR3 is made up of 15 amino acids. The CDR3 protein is CASSQDRTGLSPLHF. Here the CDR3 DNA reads TGCGCCAGCAGCCAAGATCGGACAGGCCTTTCACCCCTCCACTTT.

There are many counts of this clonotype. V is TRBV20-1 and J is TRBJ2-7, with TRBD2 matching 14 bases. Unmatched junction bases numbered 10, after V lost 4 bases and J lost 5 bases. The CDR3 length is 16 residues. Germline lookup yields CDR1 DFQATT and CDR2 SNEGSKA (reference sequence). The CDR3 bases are TGCAGTGCTATACAGGGGACTAGCGGGAGAGCAAACGAGCAGTACTTC. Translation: CSAIQGTSGRANEQYF.